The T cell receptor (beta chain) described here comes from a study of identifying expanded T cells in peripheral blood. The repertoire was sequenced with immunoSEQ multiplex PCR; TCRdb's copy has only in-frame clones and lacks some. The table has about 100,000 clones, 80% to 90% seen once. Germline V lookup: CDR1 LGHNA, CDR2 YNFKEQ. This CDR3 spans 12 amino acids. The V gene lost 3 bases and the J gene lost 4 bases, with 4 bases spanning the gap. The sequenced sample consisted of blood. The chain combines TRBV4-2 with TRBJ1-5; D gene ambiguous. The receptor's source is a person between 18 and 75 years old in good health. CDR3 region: CASSQPNQPQHF. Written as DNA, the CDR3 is TGTGCCAGCAGCCAGCCAAATCAGCCCCAGCATTTT.